One TCR beta chain is described in this entry. The junction departs from germline at one end; a sequencing error may be responsible. The data originate from a study of control samples from healthy donors and cancer patients. Per germline, CDR1 SGHAT and CDR2 FQNNGV. The CDR3 has 15 amino acids. Profiled with immunoSEQ multiplex PCR; TCRdb holds only in-frame clones, not every one. The sample has 55,000 to 80,000 clones, roughly 90% seen once. This TCR came from a man aged 60 to 69 with colorectal cancer. The sample taken for sequencing was PBMCs. The chain couples TRBV11-2 to TRBJ2-2, with 8 bases matching TRBD2. CDR3 in amino acids: CASTLGGGHTGELFF. CDR3 DNA: TGTGCCAGCACCTTAGGCGGGGGGCACACCGGGGAGCTGTTTTTT. Looking up the rest from reference TRBV11-2 and TRBJ2-2 gives the full variable domain: EAGVAQSPRYKIIEKRQSVAFWCNPISGHATLYWYQQILGQGPKLLIQFQNNGVVDDSQLPKDRFSAERLKGVDSTLKIQPAKLEDSAVYLCASTLGGGHTGELFFGEGSRLTVL.